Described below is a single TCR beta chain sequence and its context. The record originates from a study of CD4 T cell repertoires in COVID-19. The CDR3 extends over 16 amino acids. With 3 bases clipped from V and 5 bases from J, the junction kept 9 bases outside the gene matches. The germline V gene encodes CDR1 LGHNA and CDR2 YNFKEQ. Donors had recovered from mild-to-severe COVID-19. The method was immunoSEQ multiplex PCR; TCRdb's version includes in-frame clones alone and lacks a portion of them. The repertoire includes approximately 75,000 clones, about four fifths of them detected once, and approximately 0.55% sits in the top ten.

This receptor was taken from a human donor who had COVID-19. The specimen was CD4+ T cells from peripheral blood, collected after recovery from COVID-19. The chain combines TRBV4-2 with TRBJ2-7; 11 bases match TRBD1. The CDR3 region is CASSHLQRTGGDEQYF. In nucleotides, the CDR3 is TGTGCCAGCAGCCACCTCCAACGGACAGGGGGCGACGAGCAGTACTTC.